The rows below give T cell receptor beta chains drawn from one sample of a study of metastatic and nonmetastatic thyroid tumors. TCRdb reprocessed the PCR reads via MiXCR. The table has some 30,000 clones, 11% seen once; the top ten hold more than 15%. Material for sequencing was blood. These receptors were collected from a female donor with papillary thyroid cancer or a benign thyroid nodule (not recorded which). Some clones in this sample may be carry-over from other donors' samples. The CDR3 runs from the conserved cysteine through the conserved F or W. D genes are given only for firm matches. Expanded clones are given a class, and other clones once, few, many or no size at all.

v_gene,d_gene,abundance,j_gene,CDR3nt,CDR3aa
TRBV18,TRBD1,many,TRBJ1-2,TGTGCCAGCTCACTGGACAGGTTCTATGGCTACACCTTC,CASSLDRFYGYTF
TRBV27,-,many,TRBJ1-5,TGTGCCAGCAGCCCGATTAGCAATCAGCCCCAGCATTTT,CASSPISNQPQHF
TRBV20-1,TRBD1,-,TRBJ2-7,TGCAGTGCTAAGCGGACAGGGGTCCCCGAGCAGTACTTC,CSAKRTGVPEQYF
TRBV30,-,few,TRBJ2-7,TGTGCCTACTTGGGGGTTCGGGAGCAGTACTTC,CAYLGVREQYF
TRBV12-3/TRBV12-4,TRBD1,many,TRBJ2-1,TGTGCCAGCAGTACAGGGGGCGCGCCCTACAATGAGCGGTTCTTC,CASSTGGAPYNERFF
TRBV7-9,-,many,TRBJ2-5,TGTGCCAGCAGCTATCGGACTCAACAAGAGACCCAGTACTTC,CASSYRTQQETQYF
TRBV4-3,TRBD2,many,TRBJ2-3,TGCGCCAGCAGCCAAGACCTAGCGGGAGGGCCGGGAGATACGCAGTATTTT,CASSQDLAGGPGDTQYF
TRBV6-2/TRBV6-3,-,many,TRBJ2-7,TGTGCCAGCAGTTACAGTTCCCTGGGCGGGTACGAGCAGTACTTC,CASSYSSLGGYEQYF
TRBV19,TRBD1,many,TRBJ1-2,TGTGCCAGTAGTATGGGACAGAATTACTATGGCTACACCTTC,CASSMGQNYYGYTF
TRBV15,-,many,TRBJ1-3,TGTGCCACCAGCATCGACAGTAACTCTGGAAACACCATATATTTT,CATSIDSNSGNTIYF
TRBV10-1,-,many,TRBJ2-1,TGCGCCAGCAGTGAATTGAGGACTCTTAAGCATGAGCAGTTCTTC,CASSELRTLKHEQFF
TRBV12-3/TRBV12-4,-,few,TRBJ2-1,TGTGCCAGCACCCCTGGGGTCCCCTCCTCCTACAATGAGCAGTTCTTC,CASTPGVPSSYNEQFF
TRBV28,TRBD2,many,TRBJ2-3,TGTGCCAGCGGCGTTCCTAGCGGGAGGGCGGGCACAGATACGCAGTATTTT,CASGVPSGRAGTDTQYF
TRBV5-1,-,-,TRBJ2-3,TGCGCCAGTGGACTCCGCCGCACAGATACGCAGTATTTT,CASGLRRTDTQYF
TRBV19,TRBD2,many,TRBJ2-7,TGTGCCAGTAGTCCTTTTCGGAGCGGGACGTCCGAGCAGTACTTC,CASSPFRSGTSEQYF
TRBV7-7,TRBD1,many,TRBJ1-5,TGTGCTAGCAGCTTAGAAGGGGGCTGCTATAGCAATCAGCCCCAGCATTTT,CASSLEGGCYSNQPQHF
TRBV11-3,-,many,TRBJ1-2,TGTGCCAGCAGCTTAGGCCTCTATGGCTACACCTTC,CASSLGLYGYTF
TRBV9,-,many,TRBJ2-3,TGTGCCAGCAGCGTAGGGTCGGGGGCCGCTGATACGCAGTATTTT,CASSVGSGAADTQYF
TRBV20-1,TRBD2,many,TRBJ2-1,TGCAGTGCTCGATCCTCTAGCGGGGGTCTCAATGAGCAGTTCTTC,CSARSSSGGLNEQFF
TRBV6-5,-,many,TRBJ2-1,TGTGCCAGCAGTTACTCACGAACATGGGACAATGAGCAGTTCTTC,CASSYSRTWDNEQFF
TRBV20-1,TRBD2,-,TRBJ2-7,TGCAGTGCTCGGACTAGCGGACCTTCCTACGAGCAGTACTTC,CSARTSGPSYEQYF
TRBV18,TRBD1,few,TRBJ2-3,TGTGCCAGCTCACTGGGACAGGGGAGTAGCACGGATACGCAGTATTTT,CASSLGQGSSTDTQYF
TRBV27,-,many,TRBJ1-5,TGTGCCAGCAGGGAACCGGGGGGGCAGCCCCAGCATTTT,CASREPGGQPQHF
TRBV11-2,-,many,TRBJ2-3,TGTGCCTCCACGGTGGTACTCCCCCTAGATACGCAGTATTTT,CASTVVLPLDTQYF
TRBV9,-,many,TRBJ1-2,TGTGCCAGCAGCGTAGAGGCCAGTAACTATGGCTACACCTTC,CASSVEASNYGYTF
TRBV20-1,-,-,TRBJ2-3,TGCAGTGCTGCCTACGGGGGAAGCACAGATACGCAGTATTTT,CSAAYGGSTDTQYF
TRBV19,TRBD2,many,TRBJ2-1,TGTGCCAGTAGTATCAGGACTAGCGGGAGGACGTCCTACAATGAGCAGTTCTTC,CASSIRTSGRTSYNEQFF
TRBV4-2,TRBD2,many,TRBJ2-1,TGTGCCAGCAGCCCTCCGGCCGGGAGGGCATCCTACAATGAGCAGTTCTTC,CASSPPAGRASYNEQFF
TRBV7-3,TRBD1,many,TRBJ1-6,TGTGCCAGCAGCTCCGGGACAGGGAACTCACCCCTCCACTTT,CASSSGTGNSPLHF
TRBV20-1,-,many,TRBJ1-5,TGCAGTGCTCGACCGGGAGCGGGCAATCAGCCCCAGCATTTT,CSARPGAGNQPQHF
TRBV11-3,-,many,TRBJ1-1,TGTGCCAGCAGCTTAGGAGGGATTAGCACTGAAGCTTTCTTT,CASSLGGISTEAFF
TRBV3-1,-,many,TRBJ2-3,TGTGCCAGCAGCCAGGGTATGAAGGGAGATACGCAGTATTTT,CASSQGMKGDTQYF
TRBV18,TRBD2,many,TRBJ2-7,TGTGCCAGCTCGACCTCGCGAGCGGGAGACAATGAGCAGTACTTC,CASSTSRAGDNEQYF
TRBV4-2,TRBD1,many,TRBJ2-6,TGTGCCAGCAGCCAAGATGTTTGGGGACAGGAGGTCCTCTCTGGGGCCAACGTCCTGACTTTC,CASSQDVWGQEVLSGANVLTF
TRBV25-1,-,few,TRBJ2-5,TGTGCCGACAGTACCGTCGGCACCCAAGAGACCCAGTACTTC,CADSTVGTQETQYF
TRBV12-3/TRBV12-4,-,many,TRBJ2-1,TGTGCCAGCAGTTTGGGAGGATGGGCGGGAACGGGAAATGAGCAGTTCTTC,CASSLGGWAGTGNEQFF
TRBV6-2/TRBV6-3,-,few,TRBJ1-2,TGTGCCAGCACCGCGGTCGGCCCGAAATATGGCTACACCTTC,CASTAVGPKYGYTF
TRBV5-4,-,many,TRBJ1-1,TGTGCCAGCAGCTACATGTTGAACACTGAAGCTTTCTTT,CASSYMLNTEAFF
TRBV4-3,-,many,TRBJ2-3,TGCGCCAGCAGCCAGAGTCGCCCAGATACGCAGTATTTT,CASSQSRPDTQYF
TRBV2,-,few,TRBJ2-7,TGTGCCAGCAGTTCGGGACACGATTACGAGCAGTACTTC,CASSSGHDYEQYF